These T cell receptor beta chains were read from a single sample in a study of blood T cell repertoires in COVID-19. Measured with immunoSEQ multiplex PCR; TCRdb has only the in-frame clones, and not every one. The sample includes fewer than 400,000 clones, 70% to 90% of them seen just once. The sequencing sample was made of peripheral blood. The source is a human donor in a cohort sampled during active COVID-19. Both conserved end residues are part of each CDR3. A D gene is named only where the DNA matches it firmly. Expanded clones are given a class, and other clones once, few, many or no size at all.

clone_size	v_call	d_call	j_call	cdr3_aa	cdr3_nt
-	TRBV11-3	-	TRBJ2-7	CASSLGGANWSYEQYF	TGTGCCAGCAGCTTAGGGGGCGCGAACTGGTCCTACGAGCAGTACTTC
-	TRBV7-2	-	TRBJ1-4	CASSLVGREKLFF	TGTGCCAGCAGCTTAGTAGGGAGAGAAAAACTGTTTTTT
once	TRBV7-3	-	TRBJ2-1	CASSLKGGPYEQFF	TGTGCCAGCAGCTTAAAGGGGGGGCCCTATGAGCAGTTCTTC
-	TRBV4-1	-	TRBJ2-4	CASSQVNSKNIQYF	TGCGCCAGCAGCCAAGTCAATTCCAAAAACATTCAGTACTTC
-	TRBV28	-	TRBJ1-5	CASSYPGGERYSNQPQHF	TGTGCCAGCAGTTATCCCGGGGGGGAGAGATATAGCAATCAGCCCCAGCATTTT
-	TRBV4-1	TRBD1	TRBJ1-2	CASSQTGTGGGGYTF	TGCGCCAGCAGCCAGACCGGGACAGGGGGCGGGGGCTACACCTTC
-	TRBV9	TRBD1	TRBJ1-2	CASSAGQGRYGYTF	TGTGCCAGCAGCGCGGGACAGGGGCGCTATGGCTACACCTTC
-	TRBV7-2	-	TRBJ2-7	CASSLAGGDYEQYF	TGTGCCAGCAGCTTAGCCGGAGGGGACTACGAGCAGTACTTC
-	TRBV7-3	-	TRBJ1-3	CASSVSASGNTIYF	TGTGCCAGCAGCGTCAGCGCTTCGGGAAACACCATATATTTT
once	TRBV19	-	TRBJ1-4	CASSIHSVSTNEKLFF	TGTGCCAGTAGTATCCACAGTGTATCAACTAATGAAAAACTGTTTTTT
-	TRBV18	-	TRBJ2-7	CASSPSGLTLANEQYF	TGTGCCAGCTCACCCTCCGGACTTACCCTGGCTAACGAGCAGTACTTC
-	TRBV30	TRBD1	TRBJ2-3	CAWTGQESSTDTQYF	TGTGCCTGGACGGGACAGGAATCTAGCACAGATACGCAGTATTTT
-	TRBV10-3	-	TRBJ1-2	CAISESTPQWGYTF	TGTGCCATCAGTGAGTCGACACCCCAGTGGGGCTACACCTTC
-	TRBV6-5	-	TRBJ1-2	CASSYGGAHRYGYTF	TGTGCCAGCAGTTACGGGGGGGCGCACCGCTATGGCTACACCTTC
-	TRBV27	-	TRBJ2-1	CASRLTQASFDEQFF	TGTGCCAGCAGACTCACACAGGCAAGTTTCGATGAGCAGTTCTTC
-	TRBV6-4	TRBD1	TRBJ1-1	CASSRTGWDTEAFF	TGTGCCAGCAGCCGGACAGGGTGGGACACTGAAGCTTTCTTT
-	TRBV7-8	-	TRBJ1-5	CASSLSPNNQPQHF	TGTGCCAGCAGCTTAAGCCCTAACAATCAGCCCCAGCATTTT
-	TRBV4-1	-	TRBJ2-7	CASSQPDRIPYEQYF	TGCGCCAGCAGCCAACCTGACAGGATTCCCTACGAGCAGTACTTC
-	TRBV19	-	TRBJ1-4	CASTPHDRSNEKLFF	TGTGCCAGTACCCCCCACGACAGGTCTAATGAAAAACTGTTTTTT
-	TRBV2	TRBD1	TRBJ1-2	CATTDQGQSGYGYTF	TGTGCCACAACCGATCAGGGACAGAGCGGCTATGGCTACACCTTC
-	TRBV29-1	TRBD2	TRBJ2-7	CSVETNWGSSGSLEQYF	TGCAGCGTTGAGACAAACTGGGGGAGTAGCGGGAGTCTCGAGCAGTACTTC
-	TRBV9	-	TRBJ1-4	CASSVVGGQNEKLFF	TGTGCCAGCAGCGTAGTAGGCGGGCAGAATGAAAAACTGTTTTTT
-	TRBV6-5	-	TRBJ1-5	CASSYSIDRRSPQHF	TGTGCCAGCAGTTACTCAATAGACAGACGAAGCCCCCAGCATTTT
-	TRBV15	TRBD2	TRBJ2-1	CATSPQLAGGNEQFF	TGTGCCACCAGCCCACAACTAGCGGGTGGCAATGAGCAGTTCTTC
-	TRBV30	TRBD1	TRBJ2-7	CAWMQDRGYEQYF	TGTGCCTGGATGCAGGACAGGGGCTACGAGCAGTACTTC
-	TRBV2	-	TRBJ1-4	CASSDRQGFEKLFF	TGTGCCAGCAGTGATCGGCAGGGGTTTGAAAAACTGTTTTTT
-	TRBV4-1	-	TRBJ2-1	CASSQDRVYNEQFF	TGCGCCAGCAGCCAAGACCGGGTCTACAATGAGCAGTTCTTC
once	TRBV2	-	TRBJ2-2	CASSFDSYTGELFF	TGTGCCAGCAGTTTTGACAGTTACACCGGGGAGCTGTTTTTT
-	TRBV28	-	TRBJ1-5	CASSPAHPTAQPQHF	TGTGCCAGCAGCCCCGCCCACCCGACAGCTCAGCCCCAGCATTTT
once	TRBV4-2	TRBD2	TRBJ2-7	CASSQGLAGGMSSYEQYF	TGTGCCAGCAGCCAAGGACTAGCGGGAGGCATGAGCTCCTACGAGCAGTACTTC
-	TRBV7-3	TRBD1	TRBJ2-3	CASSSRTGPTDTQYF	TGTGCCAGCAGCTCCCGGACAGGACCCACAGATACGCAGTATTTT
once	TRBV7-3	TRBD1	TRBJ2-2	CASSRQGDTGELFF	TGTGCCAGCAGCCGACAGGGGGACACCGGGGAGCTGTTTTTT
once	TRBV2	-	TRBJ1-1	CASSQSEGNTEAFF	TGTGCCAGCAGTCAGTCGGAGGGGAACACTGAAGCTTTCTTT
once	TRBV4-2	TRBD2	TRBJ2-5	CASSQVGLAGEQAETQYF	TGTGCCAGCAGCCAAGTAGGTCTAGCGGGAGAACAAGCGGAGACCCAGTACTTC
-	TRBV6-1	-	TRBJ1-5	CASSDPTGPQHF	TGTGCCAGCAGTGACCCCACAGGGCCCCAGCATTTT
-	TRBV6-4	TRBD2	TRBJ2-2	CASSSGDTGELFF	TGTGCCAGCAGTAGCGGGGACACCGGGGAGCTGTTTTTT
once	TRBV5-4	-	TRBJ1-6	CASSFGSSYNSPLHF	TGTGCCAGCAGCTTCGGGAGCTCCTATAATTCACCCCTCCACTTT
-	TRBV5-5	-	TRBJ1-1	CASSFEAVNTEAFF	TGTGCCAGCAGCTTTGAAGCGGTGAACACTGAAGCTTTCTTT
-	TRBV30	TRBD1	TRBJ1-3	CAWSLPGQVSGNTIYF	TGTGCCTGGAGTCTCCCGGGACAGGTCTCTGGAAACACCATATATTTT
once	TRBV30	-	TRBJ2-6	CAWSVGGWAGANVLTF	TGTGCCTGGAGTGTAGGGGGTTGGGCCGGGGCCAACGTCCTGACTTTC
-	TRBV5-1	-	TRBJ2-1	CASSLVGLAYNEQFF	TGCGCCAGCAGCTTGGTAGGGCTAGCGTACAATGAGCAGTTCTTC
-	TRBV12-3/TRBV12-4	-	TRBJ1-3	CASTPSGNTIYF	TGTGCCAGCACCCCTTCTGGAAACACCATATATTTT
-	TRBV9	TRBD1	TRBJ2-1	CASSVVGDRAYNEQFF	TGTGCCAGCAGCGTAGTGGGGGACAGGGCCTACAATGAGCAGTTCTTC